This T cell receptor (beta chain) came from a study of beta chain features in type 1 diabetes. General study points: Patients' naive, central memory and regulatory TCRB repertoires appeared more alike than those of healthy donors. VDJ junctions in type 1 diabetes patients carried more deletions and fewer insertions.

The authors sorted CD4+ naive, central memory, regulatory and stem cell-like memory cells via CD45RO/CCR7/CD25/CD127/CD95/CD27. Sorted cells reached over 95% purity in every population. In germline, CDR1 is MDHEN, CDR2 SYDVKM. The J segment lost 10 bases and the V segment lost 7 bases, leaving 8 bases of the junction unmatched. This CDR3 spans 14 amino acids. The study reverse transcribed the entire isolated RNA, so it sequenced expressed TCRB transcripts. Only in-frame clones appear in the TCRdb table, and some are missing; sequencing was by immunoSEQ multiplex PCR. Of about 110,000 clones listed, almost 40% are singletons. This clone turned up a few times. The antigen remains undetermined.

The rearrangement joins TRBV28 to TRBJ2-1; TRBD2 aligns across 12 bases. The receptor's source is a woman between 18 and 29 years old in good health. Sequencing input: stem cell memory CD4+ T cells from blood. Here the CDR3 DNA reads TGTGCCAGCACCGGACTAGCGGGACTTGAGGAGCAGTTCTTC. The encoded protein is CASTGLAGLEEQFF.